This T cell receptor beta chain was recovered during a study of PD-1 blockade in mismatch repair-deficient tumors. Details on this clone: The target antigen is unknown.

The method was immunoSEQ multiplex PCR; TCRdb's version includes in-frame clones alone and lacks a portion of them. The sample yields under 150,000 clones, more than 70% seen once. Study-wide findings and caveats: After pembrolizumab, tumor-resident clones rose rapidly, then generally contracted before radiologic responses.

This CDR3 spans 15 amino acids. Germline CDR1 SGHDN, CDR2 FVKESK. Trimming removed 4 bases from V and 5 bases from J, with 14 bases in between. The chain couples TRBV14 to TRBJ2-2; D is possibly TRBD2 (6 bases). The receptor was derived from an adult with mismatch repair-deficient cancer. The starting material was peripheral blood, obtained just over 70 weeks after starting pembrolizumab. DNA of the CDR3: TGTGCCAGCAGCCTAGTAATGAGCGGGACCGGGGAGCTGTTTTTT. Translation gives CASSLVMSGTGELFF.